Listed below are T cell receptor beta chains from one sample, sequenced in a study of OX40 agonist ivuxolimab in advanced cancers. Assay used: immunoSEQ multiplex PCR; TCRdb lists only in-frame clones, some missing. Among 60,000 or so clones listed, roughly 84% were seen once. The specimen was CD4+ or CD8+ T cells sorted from blood, collected in a trial of the OX40 agonist ivuxolimab. Every receptor here comes from an adult with an advanced solid tumor such as melanoma, head and neck, liver or kidney cancer. Both conserved end residues are part of each CDR3. Each record gives: D gene, V gene, clone size, J gene, CDR3 protein, CDR3 DNA. A D gene is named only where the DNA matches it firmly. The size of a clone is reported for some rows only, either as once, few or many, or as a class for expanded clones.

>-|TRBV4-1|-|TRBJ2-5
CASSQEGKETQYF
TGCGCCAGCAGCCAAGAGGGGAAAGAGACCCAGTACTTC
>-|TRBV30|-|TRBJ2-1
CAWIGPHFGLTGNEQFF
TGTGCCTGGATAGGCCCCCATTTCGGACTCACCGGTAATGAGCAGTTCTTC
>-|TRBV6-1|-|TRBJ1-6
CGGASSYNSPLHF
TGTGGTGGGGCAAGCTCCTATAATTCACCCCTCCACTTT
>-|TRBV4-1|-|TRBJ2-1
CASSLGTEQFF
TGCGCCAGCAGCCTGGGGACAGAGCAGTTCTTC
>TRBD1|TRBV19|once|TRBJ2-1
CASSQGTGWSYNEQFF
TGTGCCAGTAGCCAAGGGACAGGGTGGTCCTACAATGAGCAGTTCTTC
>-|TRBV7-3|once|TRBJ2-5
CASSHTGAGETQYF
TGTGCCAGCAGCCATACGGGAGCAGGGGAGACCCAGTACTTC
>TRBD2|TRBV13|-|TRBJ2-1
CASSSLYRTSGYNEQFF
TGTGCCAGCAGCTCCTTATATCGGACTAGCGGCTACAATGAGCAGTTCTTC
>-|TRBV2|few|TRBJ2-7
CASSGARLFQSDEQYF
TGTGCCAGCAGTGGGGCCCGACTGTTTCAGAGCGACGAGCAGTACTTC
>-|TRBV19|-|TRBJ2-1
CASSGKQVFTYNEQFF
TGTGCCAGTAGTGGGAAACAGGTATTCACCTACAATGAGCAGTTCTTC
>-|TRBV6-5|-|TRBJ1-6
CAIANNSPLHF
TGTGCCATCGCGAATAATTCACCCCTCCACTTT
>-|TRBV21-1|once|TRBJ1-1
CASSNEGYTEAFF
TGTGCCAGCAGCAATGAGGGTTATACTGAAGCTTTCTTT
>TRBD1|TRBV28|-|TRBJ1-5
CASSWAGGSNQPQHF
TGTGCCAGCAGTTGGGCAGGGGGAAGCAATCAGCCCCAGCATTTT
>-|TRBV6-1|-|TRBJ2-5
CASSEGPGHPQETQYF
TGTGCCAGCAGTGAAGGACCGGGACACCCACAAGAGACCCAGTACTTC
>TRBD1|TRBV25-1|once|TRBJ1-4
CASRDRHEKLFF
TGTGCCAGCAGGGACAGGCATGAAAAACTGTTTTTT
>-|TRBV7-2|-|TRBJ2-2
CASSLAEGVSAGELFF
TGTGCCAGCAGCTTAGCGGAGGGCGTGTCTGCCGGGGAGCTGTTTTTT
>-|TRBV28|few|TRBJ1-2
CASSFPSGGRYGYTF
TGTGCCAGCAGTTTCCCCTCGGGGGGTCGCTATGGCTACACCTTC
>TRBD1|TRBV28|once|TRBJ2-7
CASRQDRGSYEQYF
TGTGCCAGCAGACAGGACAGGGGCTCCTACGAGCAGTACTTC
>-|TRBV19|-|TRBJ2-5
CASSFRRFQETQYF
TGTGCCAGTAGTTTCCGGAGATTTCAAGAGACCCAGTACTTC
>-|TRBV11-2|-|TRBJ2-7
CASSHSYEQYF
TGTGCCAGCAGCCACTCCTACGAGCAGTACTTC
>TRBD1|TRBV28|-|TRBJ1-2
CASSWPGQGSYGYTF
TGTGCCAGCAGTTGGCCGGGACAGGGGTCCTATGGCTACACCTTC
>-|TRBV21-1|-|TRBJ2-5
CASSTLEKTQYF
TGTGCCAGCAGCACCTTAGAGAAGACCCAGTACTTC
>-|TRBV9|-|TRBJ2-5
CASRRDGEGTQYF
TGTGCCAGCAGGCGGGACGGGGAAGGGACCCAGTACTTC
>-|TRBV7-8|-|TRBJ1-2
CASSQPDSRPRGYTF
TGTGCCAGCAGTCAACCGGACAGTCGGCCTCGGGGCTACACCTTC
>-|TRBV2|-|TRBJ1-4
CASSKGIGQEKLFF
TGTGCCAGCAGTAAGGGAATTGGGCAGGAAAAACTGTTTTTT
>-|TRBV9|-|TRBJ1-3
CASSVATGRGPGNTIYF
TGTGCCAGCAGCGTAGCTACGGGGAGGGGCCCTGGAAACACCATATATTTT
>TRBD1|TRBV28|once|TRBJ1-4
CASLPLPDSDRANEKLFF
TGTGCCAGCCTCCCCCTACCTGACTCGGACAGGGCTAATGAAAAACTGTTTTTT
>TRBD1|TRBV27|-|TRBJ1-2
CASSPGQGYGYTF
TGTGCCAGCAGTCCCGGACAGGGCTATGGCTACACCTTC
>TRBD2|TRBV2|-|TRBJ2-1
CASPLVAGIYNEQFF
TGTGCCAGCCCCTTAGTAGCGGGGATCTACAATGAGCAGTTCTTC
>-|TRBV29-1|-|TRBJ2-1
CSALAPTSNEQFF
TGCAGCGCCCTAGCGCCAACTAGCAATGAGCAGTTCTTC
>-|TRBV5-5|-|TRBJ1-2
CASSLGRAGINGYTF
TGTGCCAGCAGCTTGGGACGGGCAGGGATCAATGGCTACACCTTC
>TRBD2|TRBV19|-|TRBJ2-2
CASSPRGLAGGLTGELFF
TGTGCCAGTAGTCCCCGAGGACTAGCGGGGGGGCTGACCGGGGAGCTGTTTTTT
>TRBD1|TRBV19|-|TRBJ2-3
CASSARQGFADTQYF
TGTGCCAGTAGTGCCCGACAGGGCTTCGCAGATACGCAGTATTTT
>-|TRBV6-1|-|TRBJ1-1
CASSAQPNTEAFF
TGTGCCAGCAGTGCCCAACCGAACACTGAAGCTTTCTTT
>-|TRBV4-1|-|TRBJ1-2
CASSQGGGGHYGYTF
TGCGCCAGCAGCCAAGGAGGAGGGGGACACTATGGCTACACCTTC
>-|TRBV2|-|TRBJ1-1
CASSPGGGGAFF
TGTGCCAGCAGCCCGGGAGGCGGAGGCGCTTTCTTT
>TRBD1|TRBV25-1|once|TRBJ1-1
CASSEGQGAKDTEAFF
TGTGCCAGCAGTGAAGGACAGGGGGCAAAGGACACTGAAGCTTTCTTT
>-|TRBV4-1|-|TRBJ2-5
CASSQAGAVRTQYF
TGCGCCAGCAGCCAAGCGGGCGCGGTAAGGACCCAGTACTTC